The T cell receptor (beta chain) described here comes from a study of T cells after yellow fever vaccination (dated by TCRdb to between 2017 and 2020). Context from the whole study: The SMART-Seq v4 Ultra Low Input RNA kit was used to prepare libraries from fractions with low cell numbers. To follow T-cell clones before and after both primary and booster YFV17D yellow fever vaccination, bulk TCR alpha and beta repertoires underwent longitudinal sequencing. Two healthy male donors made up the cohort, one aged 18 to 30 years and the other aged 30 to 40 years. Bulk PBMC replicates and cell subsets were isolated from blood drawn at multiple timepoints before and after both primary and secondary immunization. Results the study describes overall, beyond this receptor: Computational filtering was needed because FACS-sorted repertoires could contain abundant contaminating clonotypes from the bulk population. Most clones expanded after primary vaccination (96% of CD4 and 88% of CD8) were re-detected after the booster, suggesting that broad memory maintenance occurred. The secondary T-cell response was weaker than the primary response but faster, peaking on day 5 instead of day 15. A small share of clonotypes occurred in both CD4 and CD8 compartments, likely arising from convergent recombination. The study included only two donors, which limits how far the findings can be generalized.

Synthesis of TCR cDNA relied on 5'RACE template switching, a step that introduced a universal primer site along with unique molecular identifiers. cDNA synthesis was primed from both the TCR alpha and TCR beta constant segments. Libraries were amplified in two PCR steps, with sample barcodes and sequencing adapters added in the second step. Sequencing of libraries was performed on Illumina HiSeq 2500 (2x100 bp) or NovaSeq (2x150 bp). The study's own analysis went as follows. MIGEC handled demultiplexing of reads and collapsing into UMI consensus sequences, while MiXCR performed V(D)J alignment. Clonotypes responding to the vaccine were identified with edgeR on replicate PBMC samples, with the criteria of FDR below 0.01 and a log2 fold change above 5 up to day 15. Each bulk clonotype received a CD4 or CD8 identity based on whether the sequenced CD4 or CD8 repertoire contained that clonotype at higher abundance. In-frame beta chains were kept once TCRdb had trimmed the public reads at Q25 with fastp and called clones with MiXCR. Records with the same CDR3 protein are collapsed into one entry carrying the most frequent genes and DNA. TCRdb, rather than the study authors, made the V and J calls. This sample gives about 240,000 distinct CDR3 sequences in total; 6.5% to 8.5% of them show up just once. Roughly 0.9% of the sample belongs to the ten largest clones.

The CDR3 sequence holds 13 residues, the cysteine and phenylalanine included. The entry retains the CDR3 DNA only, 39 bases that are in frame from base 1. V is cut by 6 bases and J by 3 bases, and the space between the germline ends is 11 bases. The treatment or condition label for this specimen denotes: live attenuated yellow fever vaccine strain. A standard Ficoll-Paque protocol was used to isolate PBMCs from peripheral blood. Dynabeads CD4 and CD8 positive selection kits were used to isolate CD4 and CD8 T-cell fractions. TriZol was used to extract RNA from bulk PBMCs, from CD4 and CD8 fractions, and from dextramer-positive and dextramer-negative fractions. This clonotype was detected a few times. The antigen it recognizes is unknown. Base qualities are missing; no much larger clone stands one base away.

The sequencing used CD4+ T cells sorted from PBMCs, collected 15 days after the yellow fever booster vaccination. This clonotype was obtained from a young man who received the YFV17D yellow fever vaccine. The rearranged segments are TRBV12-3 or TRBV12-4 and TRBJ1-1, with no confident D gene call. The CDR3 reads CASSPGLYTEAFF. The nucleotide sequence is given as TGTGCCAGCAGCCCGGGCCTGTACACTGAAGCTTTCTTT.